A single T cell receptor (beta chain) is shown here with its context. The sample comes from a study of T cell responses to AZD1222 COVID-19 vaccine. Repertoires were generated with immunoSEQ multiplex PCR, while TCRdb's copy carries only in-frame clones and drops some. The table shows 150,000 to 200,000 clones, with around nine tenths occurring only once. The CDR3 runs to 16 residues. Trimming took 4 bases from V and 3 from J, leaving 16 bases between them. CDR1 and CDR2 from the germline V gene are SGHVS and FNYEAQ. The gene calls are TRBV7-6 and TRBJ2-1; D might be TRBD1 or TRBD2, each matching 5 bases. Source: peripheral blood, taken 28 days after the second AZD1222 dose. This receptor was obtained from an adult who received the AZD1222 COVID-19 vaccine. CDR3 residues: CASSSTPGPRYNEQFF. CDR3 DNA sequence: TGTGCCAGCAGCTCAACTCCGGGACCCCGCTACAATGAGCAGTTCTTC. Drawing the rest from reference TRBV7-6 and TRBJ2-1, the complete variable domain is GAGVSQSPRYKVTKRGQDVALRCDPISGHVSLYWYRQALGQGPEFLTYFNYEAQQDKSGLPNDRFSAERPEGSISTLTIQRTEQRDSAMYRCASSSTPGPRYNEQFFGPGTRLTVL.